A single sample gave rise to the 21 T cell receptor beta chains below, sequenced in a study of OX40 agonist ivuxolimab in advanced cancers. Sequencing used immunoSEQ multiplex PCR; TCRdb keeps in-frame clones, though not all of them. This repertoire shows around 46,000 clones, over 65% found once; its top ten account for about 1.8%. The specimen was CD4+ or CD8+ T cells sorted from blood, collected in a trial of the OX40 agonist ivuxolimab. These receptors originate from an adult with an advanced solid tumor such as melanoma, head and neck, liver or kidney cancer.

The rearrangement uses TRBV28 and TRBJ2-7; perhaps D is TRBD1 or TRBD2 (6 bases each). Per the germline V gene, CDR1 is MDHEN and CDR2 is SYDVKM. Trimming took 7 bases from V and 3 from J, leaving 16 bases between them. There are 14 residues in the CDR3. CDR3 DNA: TGTGCCAGCAACCCACAGGGACTTGGCTACGAGCAGTACTTC. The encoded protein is CASNPQGLGYEQYF.

The CDR3 is CASSFRDNSGYTF. CDR3 in DNA: TGTGCCAGCAGCTTCCGGGACAATTCTGGCTACACCTTC. V is TRBV7-9 and J is TRBJ1-2; D may be TRBD1 (6 bases). Trimming removed 3 bases at V and 7 bases at J, with 12 bases between. Germline V gene data show CDR1 as SEHNR and CDR2 as FQNEAQ (reference sequence). CDR3 length: 13 residues. The full variable domain, in which reference TRBV7-9 and TRBJ1-2 provide the parts outside the CDR3, is DTGVSQNPRHKITKRGQNVTFRCDPISEHNRLYWYRQTLGQGPEFLTYFQNEAQLEKSRLLSDRFSAERPKGSFSTLEIQRTEQGDSAMYLCASSFRDNSGYTFGSGTRLTVV.

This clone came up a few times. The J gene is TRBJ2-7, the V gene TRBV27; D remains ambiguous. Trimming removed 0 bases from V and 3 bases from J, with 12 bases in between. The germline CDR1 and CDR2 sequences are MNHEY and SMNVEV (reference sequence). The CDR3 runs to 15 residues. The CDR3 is CASSLSGRQVYEQYF. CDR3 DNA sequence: TGTGCCAGCAGTTTATCCGGTCGGCAGGTCTACGAGCAGTACTTC.

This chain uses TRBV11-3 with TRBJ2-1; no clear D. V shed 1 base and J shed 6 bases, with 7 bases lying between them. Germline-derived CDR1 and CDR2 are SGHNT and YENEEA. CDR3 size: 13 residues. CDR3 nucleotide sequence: TGTGCCAGCAGCTTAGGGCTAATCAATGAGCAGTTCTTC. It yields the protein CASSLGLINEQFF.

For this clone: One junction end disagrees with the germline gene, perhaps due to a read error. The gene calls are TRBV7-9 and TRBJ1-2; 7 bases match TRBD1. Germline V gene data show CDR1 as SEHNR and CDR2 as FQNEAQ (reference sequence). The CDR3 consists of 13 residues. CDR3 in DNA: TGTGCCAGCAGCTTAGGACAGGGATATGACTACACCTTC. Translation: CASSLGQGYDYTF.

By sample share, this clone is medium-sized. The CDR3 sequence: CASSLVGGQGGSSPQHF. The CDR3 DNA is TGTGCCAGCAGCTTAGTGGGGGGACAGGGAGGTTCCTCGCCCCAGCATTTT. The chain carries TRBV7-2 and TRBJ1-5, with TRBD1 matching 9 bases. Germline V gene sequence: CDR1 SGHTA, CDR2 FQGNSA. V shed 1 base, J shed 9 bases, and the junction held 13 bases outside the gene matches. The CDR3 length is 17 residues.

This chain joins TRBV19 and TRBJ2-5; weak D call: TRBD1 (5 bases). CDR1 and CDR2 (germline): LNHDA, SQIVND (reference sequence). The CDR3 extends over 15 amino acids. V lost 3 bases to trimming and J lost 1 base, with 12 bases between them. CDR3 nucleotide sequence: TGTGCCAGTAGTATGGGGCGGATCCTCCAAGAGACCCAGTACTTC. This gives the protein CASSMGRILQETQYF.

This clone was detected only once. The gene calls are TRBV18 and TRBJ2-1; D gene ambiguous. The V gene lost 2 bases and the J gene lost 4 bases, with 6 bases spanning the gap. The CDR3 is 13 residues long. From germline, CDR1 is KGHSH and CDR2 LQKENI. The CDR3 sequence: CASSPGQYNEQFF. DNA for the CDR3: TGTGCCAGCTCACCAGGGCAGTACAATGAGCAGTTCTTC.

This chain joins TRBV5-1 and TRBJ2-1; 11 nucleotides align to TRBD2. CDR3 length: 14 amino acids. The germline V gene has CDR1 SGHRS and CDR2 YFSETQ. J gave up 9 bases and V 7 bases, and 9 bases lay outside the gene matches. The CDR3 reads CASSTSGGGSEQFF. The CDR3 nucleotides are TGCGCCAGCTCCACTAGCGGGGGAGGTAGTGAGCAGTTCTTC.

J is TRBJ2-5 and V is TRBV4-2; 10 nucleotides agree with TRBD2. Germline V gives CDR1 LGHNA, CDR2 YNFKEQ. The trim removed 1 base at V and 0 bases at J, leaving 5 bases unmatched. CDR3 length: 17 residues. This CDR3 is CASSQGLAGGHQETQYF. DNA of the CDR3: TGTGCCAGCAGCCAAGGGTTAGCGGGGGGCCACCAAGAGACCCAGTACTTC.

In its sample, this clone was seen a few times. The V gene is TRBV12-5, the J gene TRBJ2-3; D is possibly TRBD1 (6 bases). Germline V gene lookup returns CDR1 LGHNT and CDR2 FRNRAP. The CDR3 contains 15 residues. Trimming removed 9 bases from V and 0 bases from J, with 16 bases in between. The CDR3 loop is CASTQQGTSTDTQYF. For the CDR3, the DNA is TGTGCTAGCACCCAACAGGGCACGAGCACAGATACGCAGTATTTT.

The CDR3 spells CASSEGGTREAFF. As DNA, the CDR3 is TGTGCCAGCAGTGAGGGTGGGACACGGGAAGCTTTCTTT. The V call is TRBV2, the J call TRBJ1-1, with D tentatively TRBD1 (6 bases). There are 13 residues in the CDR3. The germline V gene has CDR1 SNHLY and CDR2 FYNNEI. Trimming shortened V by 3 bases and J by 8 bases, and 13 bases separated the two germline ends.

In DNA, the CDR3 is TGCGCCAACACCGGGGACACCGGGGAGCTGTTTTTT. Translated, it gives CANTGDTGELFF. This rearrangement joins TRBV5-1 to TRBJ2-2, with D possibly TRBD2 on 5 matching bases. The germline V gene encodes CDR1 SGHRS and CDR2 YFSETQ. Trimming took 9 bases from V and 3 from J, leaving 9 bases between them. The CDR3 consists of 12 residues.

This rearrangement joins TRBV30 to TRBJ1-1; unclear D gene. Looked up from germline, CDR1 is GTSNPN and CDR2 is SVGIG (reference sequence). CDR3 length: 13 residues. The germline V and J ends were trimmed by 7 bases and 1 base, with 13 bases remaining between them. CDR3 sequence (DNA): TGTGCCTTCCTCGGGCAGACGAACACTGAAGCTTTCTTT. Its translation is CAFLGQTNTEAFF. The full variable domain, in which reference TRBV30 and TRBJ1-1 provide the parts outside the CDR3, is SQTIHQWPATLVQPVGSPLSLECTVEGTSNPNLYWYRQAAGRGLQLLFYSVGIGQISSEVPQNLSASRPQDRQFILSSKKLLLSDSGFYLCAFLGQTNTEAFFGQGTRLTVV.

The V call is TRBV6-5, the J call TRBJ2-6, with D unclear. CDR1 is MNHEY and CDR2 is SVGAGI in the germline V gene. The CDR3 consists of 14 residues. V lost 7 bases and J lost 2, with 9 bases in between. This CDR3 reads CASKKGTGANVLTF. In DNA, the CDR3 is TGTGCCAGCAAAAAGGGAACTGGGGCCAACGTCCTGACTTTC.

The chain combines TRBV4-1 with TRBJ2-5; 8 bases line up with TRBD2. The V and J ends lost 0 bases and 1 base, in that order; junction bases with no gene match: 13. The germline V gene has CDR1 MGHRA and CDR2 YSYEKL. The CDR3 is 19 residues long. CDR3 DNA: TGCGCCAGCAGCCAAGAATGGGCTAGCGGGTCCTACTTCCAAGAGACCCAGTACTTC. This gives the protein CASSQEWASGSYFQETQYF.

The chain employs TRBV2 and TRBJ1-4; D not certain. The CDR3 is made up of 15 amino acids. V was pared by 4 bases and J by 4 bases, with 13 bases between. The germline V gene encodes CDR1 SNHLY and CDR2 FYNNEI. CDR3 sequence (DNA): TGTGCCAGCAGTGTTAGCAGCACTATTAATGAAAAACTGTTTTTT. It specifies CASSVSSTINEKLFF. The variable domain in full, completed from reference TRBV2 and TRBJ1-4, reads EPEVTQTPSHQVTQMGQEVILRCVPISNHLYFYWYRQILGQKVEFLVSFYNNEISEKSEIFDDQFSVERPDGSNFTLKIRSTKLEDSAMYFCASSVSSTINEKLFFGSGTQLSVL.

This CDR3 reads CASSESGYGYTF. For the CDR3, the DNA is TGTGCCAGCAGTGAAAGCGGGTATGGCTACACCTTC. V and J are TRBV2 and TRBJ1-2; the D is unclear. V was shortened by 2 bases and J by 5 bases, with 6 bases between the two germline ends. CDR3 length: 12 residues. Germline CDR1 SNHLY, CDR2 FYNNEI.

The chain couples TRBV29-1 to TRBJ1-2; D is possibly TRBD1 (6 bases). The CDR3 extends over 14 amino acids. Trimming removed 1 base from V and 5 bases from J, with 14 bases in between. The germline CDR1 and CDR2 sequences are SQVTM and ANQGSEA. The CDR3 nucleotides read TGCAGCGTTGAAGCTCGGGCAGGGGCATATGGCTACACCTTC. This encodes CSVEARAGAYGYTF.

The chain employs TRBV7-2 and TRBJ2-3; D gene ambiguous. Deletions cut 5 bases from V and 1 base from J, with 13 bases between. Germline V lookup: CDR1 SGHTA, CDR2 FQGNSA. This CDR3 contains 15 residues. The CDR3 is CASSLLITGTDTQYF. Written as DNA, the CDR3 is TGTGCCAGCAGCCTCCTCATTACAGGCACAGATACGCAGTATTTT.

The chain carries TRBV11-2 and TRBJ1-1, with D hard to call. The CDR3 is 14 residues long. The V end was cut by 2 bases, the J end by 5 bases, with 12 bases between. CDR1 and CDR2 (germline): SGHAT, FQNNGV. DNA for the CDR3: TGTGCCAGCAGCTTACCAGTCAGGAGGACTGAAGCTTTCTTT. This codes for CASSLPVRRTEAFF.